This entry lists 3 T cell receptor beta chains sequenced from one sample in a study of tissue T cells after allogeneic stem cell transplantation. Time point described: mouse harvest day 14 after allogeneic transplant. Tail vein injection delivered 10^7 T-cell-depleted bone marrow cells and 10^6 splenic CD5+ T cells. The repertoire was sequenced with immunoSEQ multiplex PCR; TCRdb's copy has only in-frame clones and lacks some. The sample records more than 2,000 clones, about 43% being singletons. The sample taken for sequencing was lymph node tissue. These receptors were collected from a female BALB/c mouse given C57BL/6 T cells with graft-versus-host disease after an allogeneic hematopoietic cell transplant.

Worth noting for this clone: Gene labels here are mouse ones. Read sequence stops 1 residue before the CDR3 end, and the germline J gene provides the missing end. V is TRBV23 and J is TRBJ2-3; the D segment call TRBD2 is taken from the table without a DNA check. The CDR3 length is 15 residues. Germline V gene data show CDR1 as KGHTA and CDR2 as FQNQQP. The CDR3: CSSSQGTGGSETLYF. The sequenced part of the CDR3 DNA is TGCTCCAGCAGTCAAGGGACTGGGGGGAGTGAAACGCTGTAT.

This clone was recorded a few times. Gene names are the mouse ones. The DNA read from the CDR3 is TGTGCCAGCAGAGGGGGGCCCGGAAATACGCTCTAT. Its translation is CASRGGPGNTLY. The CDR3 reads in full as CASRGGPGNTLYF. The J gene is TRBJ1-3, the V gene TRBV13-1, with a weak D call TRBD1 (6 bases). The observed sequence ends 1 residue before the CDR3 terminus, with the missing tail filled in from the germline J gene. V lost 5 bases, J lost 4 bases, and 10 bases lay in between. The germline gives CDR1 NSHNY, CDR2 SYGAGN. The CDR3 totals 13 residues.

This clone was found a few times. These gene names are mouse names. The read halts 1 residue ahead of the CDR3 end, with the missing end drawn from the germline J gene. V and J are TRBV15 and TRBJ2-7, with 8 bases matching TRBD2. The CDR3 totals 15 residues. Trimming took 5 bases from V and 4 from J; bases not matched to a gene: 10. Germline CDR1 reads SGHND; CDR2 reads FRSKSL. This CDR3 reads CASSLGTGSPYEQYF. The CDR3 bases that were read are TGTGCCAGCAGTCTCGGGACTGGATCTCCTTATGAACAGTAC.